This T cell receptor beta chain is drawn from a study of T-cell memory formation after mild COVID-19 (dated by TCRdb to about 2021). A note on the overall study: Most TCR sequence clusters were specific to one of the two donors. Two young, previously healthy adult volunteers, one female and one male, were included in the cohort. T-cell clones expanding and contracting after mild COVID-19 in a couple of donors were tracked by longitudinal TCRalpha and TCRbeta repertoire sequencing. Broader findings and caveats from the paper: Contracting CD4+ clones turned up mainly in the CM and EM memory subsets, whereas EMRA was where CD8+ clones were enriched. Some responding clones were found in pre-infection memory, which suggests that pre-existing cross-reactive memory T cells took part in the SARS-CoV-2 response. Clones contracting from day 15 to 85 had balanced CD4/CD8 phenotypes, while a second wave expanding from day 15 to 37 was biased towards CD4+. SARS-CoV-2 specificity of the second-wave clones peaking on day 37 was not confirmed. Only a couple of mild cases were covered by the study, and larger cohorts that include severe cases with pre-infection samples were considered necessary.

PBMCs were isolated by Ficoll-Paque density gradient centrifugation. Sequencing was carried out with an Illumina NovaSeq 6000. Using 5'RACE with constant-segment primers, TCRalpha and TCRbeta cDNA libraries were constructed, with sample barcodes and unique molecular identifiers added in the process. Trizol reagent was used to extract RNA from every sample. Amplification of the libraries took two PCR steps, and the second step added a second sample barcode plus Illumina TruSeq adapters. The libraries were sequenced on an Illumina NovaSeq using 2 x 150 bp paired-end reads. The authors processed their data as follows. Reads were demultiplexed and collapsed into UMI-guided consensus sequences with migec v1.2.7. Using mixcr v2.1.11, the UMI consensuses were aligned to TRA and TRB V and J templates and assembled into clonotypes. A clonotype was counted as expanded or contracted only when both edgeR and NoisET called the clonotype significant, with the noise models trained on biological replicates. For edgeR calls, a false discovery rate-adjusted p below 0.01 and a log2 fold-change threshold of 1 were applied. As an exploratory analysis of dynamics, max-normalized trajectories of the 1000 most abundant clonotypes were examined with PCA combined with hierarchical clustering. Separately sequenced CD4+ and CD8+ repertoires were used to assign the CD4 or CD8 phenotype of responding clones. Through fastp at Q25 and MiXCR, TCRdb rebuilt clones from the public reads, retaining in-frame beta chains. Rows are unified per CDR3 protein, each entry keeping the most common DNA and genes. The V and J calls were determined by TCRdb, not by the authors. This sample lists 150,000 to 200,000 distinct CDR3 sequences; around a tenth were detected once. The biggest ten clones account for 3.8% of the sample.

For this clonotype: The antigen this receptor binds is unknown. No much larger clone is present one base from it, and per-base qualities are unavailable.

The cysteine opens and the phenylalanine closes a CDR3 of 19 amino acids. Only the CDR3 DNA stays, 57 bases, in frame from base 1. In the germline V gene, CDR1 corresponds to LGHNA and CDR2 to YSLEER. Trimming takes 3 bases off V and 2 bases off J; junction bases not matched to a gene: 13. Material: PBMCs or a T cell subset sorted from them (not recorded which). This receptor was taken from a man aged 18 to 30 who had mild COVID-19 (a few samples of this study predate the infection). The sample titles of this study are shuffled in the database, so cell type and time point are left out; the donor was told from shared clones. This receptor chain uses TRBV4-3 and TRBJ2-2; 9 bases in the junction line up with TRBD1. The nucleotides are TGCGCCAGCAGCCACACAGGAGGGATGGGACAGGGCAACACCGGGGAGCTGTTTTTT. Its protein product is CASSHTGGMGQGNTGELFF.